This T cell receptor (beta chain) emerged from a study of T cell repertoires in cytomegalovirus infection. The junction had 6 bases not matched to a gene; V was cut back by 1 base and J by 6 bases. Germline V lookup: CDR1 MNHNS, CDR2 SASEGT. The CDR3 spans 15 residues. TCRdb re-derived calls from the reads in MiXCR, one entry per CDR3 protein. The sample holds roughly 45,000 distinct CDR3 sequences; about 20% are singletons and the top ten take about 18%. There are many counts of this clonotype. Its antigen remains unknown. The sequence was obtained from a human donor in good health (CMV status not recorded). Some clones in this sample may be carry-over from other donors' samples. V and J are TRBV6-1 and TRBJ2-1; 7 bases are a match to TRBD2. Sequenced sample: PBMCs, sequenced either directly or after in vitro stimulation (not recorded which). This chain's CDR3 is CASSEGSGESNEQFF. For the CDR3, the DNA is TGTGCCAGCAGTGAAGGGAGCGGGGAGAGCAATGAGCAGTTCTTC.